A single sample gave rise to the 19 T cell receptor beta chains below, sequenced in a study of blood T cell repertoires in COVID-19. This table comes from immunoSEQ multiplex PCR, and its TCRdb copy is limited to in-frame clones, with some not included. The sample holds over 350,000 clones, roughly 85% seen once. Material for sequencing was PBMCs or T cells enriched from blood (not recorded which). The receptors come from a woman under 30 with acute COVID-19.

The chain joins TRBV28 to TRBJ2-7, with 7 bases identical to TRBD1. This CDR3 comprises 14 residues. The junction had 10 bases not matched to a gene; V was cut back by 4 bases and J by 7 bases. The V gene's germline CDR1 is MDHEN and CDR2 SYDVKM. CDR3 sequence reads: CASSSGQSAWEQYF. The CDR3 DNA follows: TGTGCCAGCAGTTCGGGACAGTCGGCGTGGGAGCAGTACTTC.

J is TRBJ2-1 and V is TRBV7-9; 7 positions match TRBD2. The J segment lost 4 bases and the V segment lost 5 bases, leaving 17 bases of the junction unmatched. Germline V gene lookup returns CDR1 SEHNR and CDR2 FQNEAQ (reference sequence). This CDR3 spans 18 amino acids. DNA of the CDR3: TGTGCCAGCAGCCCCCAGTTAGAGCGGCTAGCGGAATACAATGAGCAGTTCTTC. This sequence encodes CASSPQLERLAEYNEQFF.

In DNA form, the CDR3 reads TGTGCCAGCAGTCGCAGCGAGGCCCGGTTAGCTGGAAACACCATATATTTT. Translation: CASSRSEARLAGNTIYF. The chain uses TRBV6-6 and TRBJ1-3; D remains ambiguous. The germline V gene encodes CDR1 MNHNY and CDR2 SVGAGI (reference sequence). The CDR3 contains 17 residues. Trimming pared 5 bases from V and 2 bases from J, leaving 19 bases between.

This rearrangement joins TRBV18 to TRBJ1-5, with D possibly matching TRBD1 (5 bases). The CDR3 sequence is 17 residues long. V was shortened by 2 bases and J by 6 bases, with 20 bases between the two germline ends. The germline gives CDR1 KGHSH, CDR2 LQKENI. The CDR3 bases are TGTGCCAGCTCACCAGGCCAAAGGGGCTTAGTCAGTCAGCCCCAGCATTTT. As protein: CASSPGQRGLVSQPQHF. The full variable domain, rest sourced from reference TRBV18 and TRBJ1-5, is NAGVMQNPRHLVRRRGQEARLRCSPMKGHSHVYWYRQLPEEGLKFMVYLQKENIIDESGMPKERFSAEFPKEGPSILRIQQVVRGDSAAYFCASSPGQRGLVSQPQHFGDGTRLSIL.

This chain uses TRBV7-9 with TRBJ2-1; TRBD2 matches at 7 bases. Germline CDR1 is SEHNR and CDR2 is FQNEAQ (reference sequence). Losses at the gene ends were 0 bases for V and 5 bases for J; bases not matched to a gene: 10. This CDR3 is built from 17 residues. In DNA, the CDR3 is TGTGCCAGCAGCTTAGCCGCAAGTGTACGGGAGGACAATGAGCAGTTCTTC. Protein sequence: CASSLAASVREDNEQFF.

V usage is TRBV2 and J usage is TRBJ1-2; perhaps TRBD1 as D (6 bases). Trimming cost V 8 bases and J 6 bases, with 16 bases left between them. The CDR3 totals 13 residues. The germline gives CDR1 SNHLY, CDR2 FYNNEI. The CDR3 protein is CASYQGTWDGYTF. The DNA of the CDR3 is TGTGCCAGCTACCAGGGGACCTGGGATGGCTACACCTTC.

The chain employs TRBV9 and TRBJ2-3; 10 bases align to TRBD2. This CDR3 is 14 amino acids long. V gave up 2 bases and J gave up 4 bases; unmatched junction bases: 1. Per the germline V gene, CDR1 is SGDLS and CDR2 is YYNGEE. Written as DNA, the CDR3 is TGTGCCAGCAGCGTTACTAGCGGGGCAGATACGCAGTATTTT. This codes for CASSVTSGADTQYF.

The V gene is TRBV9, the J gene TRBJ2-2, with 8 bases fitting TRBD2. Germline CDR1 and CDR2: SGDLS and YYNGEE. This CDR3 region has 15 residues. V lost 2 bases and J lost 5; bases outside the gene matches: 5. As DNA, the CDR3 is TGTGCCAGCAGCGTGGGGACTAGGGATACCGGGGAGCTGTTTTTT. Translating gives CASSVGTRDTGELFF.

This clone appeared once. V and J are TRBV9 and TRBJ2-1; the match to TRBD2 covers 12 bases. Unmatched junction bases numbered 8, after V lost 4 bases and J lost 9 bases. Germline CDR1 and CDR2: SGDLS and YYNGEE. CDR3 length equals 15 residues. The CDR3 reads CASSPATSGSSEQFF. CDR3 DNA sequence: TGTGCCAGCAGCCCAGCGACTAGCGGGAGTTCTGAGCAGTTCTTC.

The chain couples TRBV24-1 to TRBJ1-4; 11 positions match TRBD1. The trim removed 9 bases at V and 10 bases at J, leaving 3 bases unmatched. The length of the CDR3 is 12 residues. CDR1 and CDR2 from the germline V gene are KGHDR and SFDVKD. CDR3 residues: CATGQGAGKLFF. As DNA, the CDR3 is TGTGCCACCGGACAGGGGGCAGGAAAACTGTTTTTT.

This chain uses TRBV5-6 with TRBJ2-3; 10 nucleotides align to TRBD2. Germline CDR1 is SGHDT and CDR2 is YYEEEE. Unmatched junction bases numbered 4, after V lost 3 bases and J lost 0 bases. CDR3 length: 16 amino acids. CDR3 sequence: CASSSRLAGSTDTQYF. CDR3 sequence (DNA): TGTGCCAGCAGCTCCCGACTAGCGGGTAGCACAGATACGCAGTATTTT.

V is TRBV6-5 and J is TRBJ2-1; 8 bases align to TRBD1. This CDR3 region has 15 residues. With 4 bases clipped from V and 10 bases from J, the junction kept 12 bases outside the gene matches. Per the germline V gene, CDR1 is MNHEY and CDR2 is SVGAGI. The CDR3 region is CASSFAGTGDWEQFF. For the CDR3, the DNA is TGTGCCAGCAGTTTCGCCGGGACAGGTGATTGGGAGCAGTTCTTC.

The V and J genes are TRBV5-1 and TRBJ2-7; 10 nucleotides agree with TRBD1. This CDR3 is built from 15 residues. From germline, CDR1 is SGHRS and CDR2 YFSETQ. V gave up 2 bases and J gave up 2 bases; unmatched junction bases: 4. The CDR3 DNA is TGCGCCAGCAGCTTCACCGGGACAGGGGCCTACGAGCAGTACTTC. This gives the protein CASSFTGTGAYEQYF.

The V and J genes are TRBV6-5 and TRBJ1-2; TRBD1 agrees at 8 bases. The CDR3 runs 13 residues. Germline V gives CDR1 MNHEY, CDR2 SVGAGI. V was pared by 6 bases and J by 6 bases, with 6 bases of the junction left unmatched. CDR3 sequence (DNA): TGTGCCAGCAGATACCAGGGGGCGCATGGCTACACCTTC. It yields the protein CASRYQGAHGYTF.

The count of this clone is one. The J gene is TRBJ2-7, the V gene TRBV27, with TRBD1 as a possible D gene (6 bases). Trimming cost V 2 bases and J 2 bases, with 13 bases left between them. This CDR3 region has 15 residues. CDR1 and CDR2 from the germline V gene are MNHEY and SMNVEV (reference sequence). CDR3 sequence: CASSLNPGAPYEQYF. The CDR3 DNA follows: TGTGCCAGCAGTTTAAATCCAGGGGCCCCCTACGAGCAGTACTTC.

The rearrangement joins TRBV14 to TRBJ1-4, with D maybe TRBD1 (5 bases). This CDR3 comprises 16 residues. The germline V gene encodes CDR1 SGHDN and CDR2 FVKESK. Trimming removed 4 bases from V and 5 bases from J, with 17 bases in between. CDR3 in DNA: TGTGCCAGCAGCCCAAATTCCGGGACTCTAAATGAAAAACTGTTTTTT. It translates to CASSPNSGTLNEKLFF. The variable domain in full, with the rest retrieved from reference TRBV14 and TRBJ1-4, is EAGVTQFPSHSVIEKGQTVTLRCDPISGHDNLYWYRRVMGKEIKFLLHFVKESKQDESGMPNNRFLAERTGGTYSTLKVQPAELEDSGVYFCASSPNSGTLNEKLFFGSGTQLSVL.

The DNA of the CDR3 is TGCAGCGTTGAAGAAAAGGAGGGCCCGAACACCGGGGAGCTGTTTTTT. This translates into CSVEEKEGPNTGELFF. The chain joins TRBV29-1 to TRBJ2-2; possible D gene TRBD2, 6 bases. The CDR3 runs to 16 residues. Germline CDR1 and CDR2: SQVTM and ANQGSEA. V was pared by 0 bases and J by 0 bases, with 11 bases between.

The genes are TRBV2 and TRBJ1-2, with 10 nucleotides matching TRBD1. The V gene's germline CDR1 is SNHLY and CDR2 FYNNEI. The CDR3 runs to 14 residues. V shed 7 bases and J 0 bases; nucleotides not matched to a gene: 2. CDR3 sequence (DNA): TGTGCCAGCACCGGGACAGGGGCTAACTATGGCTACACCTTC. It is translated as CASTGTGANYGYTF.

This clone was observed a handful of times. V is TRBV19 and J is TRBJ1-2; 8 positions agree with TRBD1. Trimming cost V 7 bases and J 0 bases; bases outside gene matches: 7. CDR3 length: 15 amino acids. The V gene's germline CDR1 is LNHDA and CDR2 SQIVND (reference sequence). This chain's CDR3 is CASTPRTGTNYGYTF. The CDR3 DNA is TGTGCCAGTACCCCCCGGACAGGGACTAACTATGGCTACACCTTC.